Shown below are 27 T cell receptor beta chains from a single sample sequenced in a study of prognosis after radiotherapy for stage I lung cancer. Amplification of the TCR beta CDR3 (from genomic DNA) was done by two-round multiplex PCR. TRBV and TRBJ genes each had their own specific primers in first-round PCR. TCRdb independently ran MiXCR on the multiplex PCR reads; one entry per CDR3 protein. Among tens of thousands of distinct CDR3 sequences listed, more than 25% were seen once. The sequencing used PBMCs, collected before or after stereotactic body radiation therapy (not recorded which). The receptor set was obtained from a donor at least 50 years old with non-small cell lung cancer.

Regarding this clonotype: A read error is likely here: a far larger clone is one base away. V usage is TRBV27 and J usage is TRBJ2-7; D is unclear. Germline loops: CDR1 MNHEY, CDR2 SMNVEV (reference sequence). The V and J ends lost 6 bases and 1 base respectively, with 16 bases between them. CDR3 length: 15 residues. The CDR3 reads CASRKRVVGSYEQYF. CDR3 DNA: TGTGCCAGCAGGAAAAGAGTAGTGGGATCCTACGAGCAGTACTTC.

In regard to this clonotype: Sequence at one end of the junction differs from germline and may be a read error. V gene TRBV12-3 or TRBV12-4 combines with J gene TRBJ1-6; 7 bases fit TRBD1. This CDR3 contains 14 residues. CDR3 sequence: CASSPGQSNSPLDF. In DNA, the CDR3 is TGTGCCAGCAGCCCGGGACAGTCGAATTCACCCCTAGACTTT.

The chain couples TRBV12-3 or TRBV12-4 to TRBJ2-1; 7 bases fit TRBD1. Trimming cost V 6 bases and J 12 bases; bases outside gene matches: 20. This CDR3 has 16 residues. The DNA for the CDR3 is TGTGCCAGCAGCACAATTGGTAGGGGGCGTTTTATTTGGCAGTTCTTC. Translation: CASSTIGRGRFIWQFF.

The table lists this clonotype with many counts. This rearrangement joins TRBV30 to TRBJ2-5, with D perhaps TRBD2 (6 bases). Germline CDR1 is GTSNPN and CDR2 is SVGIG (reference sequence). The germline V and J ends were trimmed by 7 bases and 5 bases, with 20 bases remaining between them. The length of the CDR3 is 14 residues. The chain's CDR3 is CASHPLRSGETQYF. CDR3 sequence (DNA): TGTGCCTCCCACCCGTTGCGCAGCGGGGAGACCCAGTACTTC.

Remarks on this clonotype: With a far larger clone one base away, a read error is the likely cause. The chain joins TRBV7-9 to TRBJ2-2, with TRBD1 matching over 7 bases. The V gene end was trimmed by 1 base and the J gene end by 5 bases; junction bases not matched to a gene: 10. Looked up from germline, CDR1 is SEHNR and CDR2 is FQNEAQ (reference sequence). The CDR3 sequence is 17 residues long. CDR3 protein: CASSLGGGGLMTGELFF. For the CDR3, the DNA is TGTGCCAGCAGCTTAGGAGGGGGCGGGCTTATGACCGGGGAGCTGTTTTTT.

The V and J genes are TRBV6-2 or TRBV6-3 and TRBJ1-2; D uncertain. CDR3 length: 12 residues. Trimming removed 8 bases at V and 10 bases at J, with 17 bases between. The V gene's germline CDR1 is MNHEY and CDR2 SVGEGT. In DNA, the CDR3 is TGTGCCAGCCGTGGGCGCCGGTTAGTCTACACCTTC. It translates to CASRGRRLVYTF.

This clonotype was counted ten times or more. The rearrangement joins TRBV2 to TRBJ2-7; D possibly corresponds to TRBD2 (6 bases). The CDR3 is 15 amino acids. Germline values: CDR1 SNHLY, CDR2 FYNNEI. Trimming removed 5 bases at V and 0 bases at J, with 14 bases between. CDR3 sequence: CASSRPSSDSYEQYF. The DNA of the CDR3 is TGTGCCAGCAGTCGTCCTTCTAGCGACTCCTACGAGCAGTACTTC.

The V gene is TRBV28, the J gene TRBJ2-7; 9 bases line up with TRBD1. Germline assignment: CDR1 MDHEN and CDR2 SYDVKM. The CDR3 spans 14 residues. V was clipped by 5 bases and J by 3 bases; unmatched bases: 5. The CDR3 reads CASSGGTGRYEQYF. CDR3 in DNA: TGTGCCAGCAGTGGGGGGACAGGGCGCTACGAGCAGTACTTC.

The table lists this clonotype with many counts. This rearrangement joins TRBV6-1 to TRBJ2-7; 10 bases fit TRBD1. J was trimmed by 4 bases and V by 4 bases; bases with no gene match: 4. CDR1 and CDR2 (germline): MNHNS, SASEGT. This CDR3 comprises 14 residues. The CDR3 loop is CASSAWTGGYEQYF. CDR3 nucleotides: TGTGCCAGCAGTGCTTGGACAGGGGGTTACGAGCAGTACTTC.

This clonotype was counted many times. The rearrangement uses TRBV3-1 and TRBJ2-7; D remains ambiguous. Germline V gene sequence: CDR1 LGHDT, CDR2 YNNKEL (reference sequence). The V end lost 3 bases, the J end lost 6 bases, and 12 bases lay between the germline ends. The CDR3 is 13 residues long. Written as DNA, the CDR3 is TGTGCCAGCAGCCAGTCTATCCTCCCCGAGCAGTACTTC. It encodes CASSQSILPEQYF.

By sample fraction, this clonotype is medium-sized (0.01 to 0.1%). The CDR3 DNA follows: TGTGCCAGCAGTTACGTGGCAGGGGGCTTGATGAACACTGAAGCTTTCTTT. This translates into CASSYVAGGLMNTEAFF. The chain uses TRBV6-2 or TRBV6-3 and TRBJ1-1; 8 bases agree with TRBD1. This CDR3 has 17 residues. The ends lost 2 bases at V and 0 bases at J; junction bases unmatched: 8. Germline V gene sequence: CDR1 MNHEY, CDR2 SVGEGT.

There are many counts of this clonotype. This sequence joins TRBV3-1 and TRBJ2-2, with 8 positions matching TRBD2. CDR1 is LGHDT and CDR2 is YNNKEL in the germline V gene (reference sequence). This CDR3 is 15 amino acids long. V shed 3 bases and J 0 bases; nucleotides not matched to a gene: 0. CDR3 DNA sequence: TGTGCCAGCAGCCAGGGACTAGCGAACACCGGGGAGCTGTTTTTT. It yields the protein CASSQGLANTGELFF.

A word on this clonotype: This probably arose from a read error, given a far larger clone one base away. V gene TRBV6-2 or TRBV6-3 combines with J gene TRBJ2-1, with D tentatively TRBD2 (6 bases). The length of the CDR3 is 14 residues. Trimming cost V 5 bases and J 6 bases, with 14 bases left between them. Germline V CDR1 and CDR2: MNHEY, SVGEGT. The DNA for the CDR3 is TGTGCCAGCAGTACGGGAGACATAGGCAATGAGCAGTTCTTC. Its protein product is CASSTGDIGNEQFF.

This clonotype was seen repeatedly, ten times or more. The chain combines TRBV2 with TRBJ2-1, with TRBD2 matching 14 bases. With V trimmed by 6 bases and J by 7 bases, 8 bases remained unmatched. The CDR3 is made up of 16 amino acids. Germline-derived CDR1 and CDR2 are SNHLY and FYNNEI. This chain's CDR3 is CASSRGTSGRRNEQFF. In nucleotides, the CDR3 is TGTGCCAGCAGCCGAGGGACTAGCGGGAGAAGAAATGAGCAGTTCTTC.

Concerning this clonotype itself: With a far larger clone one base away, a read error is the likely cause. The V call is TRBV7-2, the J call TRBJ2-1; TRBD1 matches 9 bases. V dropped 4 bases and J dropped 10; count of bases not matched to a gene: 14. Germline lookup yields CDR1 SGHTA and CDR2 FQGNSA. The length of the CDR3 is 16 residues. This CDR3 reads CASSSPTGGNWYEQFF. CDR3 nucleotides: TGTGCCAGCAGCTCTCCAACAGGGGGCAACTGGTACGAGCAGTTCTTC.

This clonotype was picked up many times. CDR3: CASSAQGTAPYEQYF. The DNA for the CDR3 is TGTGCCAGCAGTGCACAGGGTACCGCTCCTTACGAGCAGTACTTC. The chain is built from TRBV6-1 and TRBJ2-7, with D perhaps matching TRBD1 (6 bases). The V gene's germline CDR1 is MNHNS and CDR2 SASEGT. CDR3 length: 15 residues. With 4 bases removed from V and 4 bases from J, the gap between germline ends came to 17 bases.

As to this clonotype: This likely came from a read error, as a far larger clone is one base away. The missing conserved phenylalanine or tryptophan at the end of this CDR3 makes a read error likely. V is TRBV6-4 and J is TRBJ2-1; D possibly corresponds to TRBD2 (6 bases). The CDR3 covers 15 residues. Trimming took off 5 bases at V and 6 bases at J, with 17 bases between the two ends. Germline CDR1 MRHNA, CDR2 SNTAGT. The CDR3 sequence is CASSPKAGRTNEQFL. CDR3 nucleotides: TGTGCCAGCAGTCCCAAGGCGGGAAGGACCAATGAGCAGTTCTTG.

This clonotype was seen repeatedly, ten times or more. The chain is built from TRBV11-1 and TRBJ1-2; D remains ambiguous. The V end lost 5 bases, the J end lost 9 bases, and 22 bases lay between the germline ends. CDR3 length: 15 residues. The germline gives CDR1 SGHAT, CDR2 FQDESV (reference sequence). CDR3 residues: CASSQNSGTLSSYTF. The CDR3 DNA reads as TGTGCCAGCAGCCAAAACAGCGGCACCCTTTCGAGCTACACCTTC. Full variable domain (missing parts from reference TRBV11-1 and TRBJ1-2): EAEVAQSPRYKITEKSQAVAFWCDPISGHATLYWYRQILGQGPELLVQFQDESVVDDSQLPKDRFSAERLKGVDSTLKIQPAELGDSAMYLCASSQNSGTLSSYTFGSGTRLTVV.

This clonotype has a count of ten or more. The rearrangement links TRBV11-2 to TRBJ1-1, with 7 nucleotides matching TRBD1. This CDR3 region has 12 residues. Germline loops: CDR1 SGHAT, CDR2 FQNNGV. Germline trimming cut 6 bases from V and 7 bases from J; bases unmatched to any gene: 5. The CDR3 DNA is TGTGCCAGCAGGACAGGGATAAATGAAGCTTTCTTT. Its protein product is CASRTGINEAFF.

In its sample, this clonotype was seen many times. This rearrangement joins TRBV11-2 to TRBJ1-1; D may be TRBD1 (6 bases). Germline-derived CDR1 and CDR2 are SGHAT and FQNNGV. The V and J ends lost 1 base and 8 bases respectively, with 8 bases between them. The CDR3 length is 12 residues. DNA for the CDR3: TGTGCCAGCAGCTTAGGGACAGCAGAAGCTTTCTTT. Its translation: CASSLGTAEAFF.

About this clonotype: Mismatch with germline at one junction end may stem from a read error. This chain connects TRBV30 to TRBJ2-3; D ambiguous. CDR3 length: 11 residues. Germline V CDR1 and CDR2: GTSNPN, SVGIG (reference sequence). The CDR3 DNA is TGTGTCTGGAGTGGTAGGGATACGCAGTATTTT. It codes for CVWSGRDTQYF.

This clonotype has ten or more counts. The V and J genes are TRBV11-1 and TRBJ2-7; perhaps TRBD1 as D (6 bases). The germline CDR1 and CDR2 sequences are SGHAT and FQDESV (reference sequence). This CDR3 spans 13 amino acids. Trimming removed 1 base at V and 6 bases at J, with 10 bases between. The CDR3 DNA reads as TGTGCCAGCAGCTTAGAATCAGGGGCCGAGCAGTACTTC. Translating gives CASSLESGAEQYF.

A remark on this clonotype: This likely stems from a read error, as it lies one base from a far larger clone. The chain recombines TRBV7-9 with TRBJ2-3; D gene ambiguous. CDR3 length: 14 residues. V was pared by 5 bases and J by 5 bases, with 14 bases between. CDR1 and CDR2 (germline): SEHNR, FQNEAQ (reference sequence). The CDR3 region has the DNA TGTGCCAGCAGCCGCAGGCGGATCGGAGATACGCAGTATTTT. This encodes CASSRRRIGDTQYF.

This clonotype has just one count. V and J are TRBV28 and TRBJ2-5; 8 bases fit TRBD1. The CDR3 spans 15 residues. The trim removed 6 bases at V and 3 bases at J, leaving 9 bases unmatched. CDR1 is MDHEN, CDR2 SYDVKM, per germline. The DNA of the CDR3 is TGTGCCAGCAGCCCAAACCCGGGACAGGAAGAGACCCAGTACTTC. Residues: CASSPNPGQEETQYF.

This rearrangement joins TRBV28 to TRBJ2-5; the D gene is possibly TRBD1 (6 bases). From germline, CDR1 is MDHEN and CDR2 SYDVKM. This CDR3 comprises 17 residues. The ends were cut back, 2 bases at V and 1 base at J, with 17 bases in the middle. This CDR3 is CASSLMSPGATQETQYF. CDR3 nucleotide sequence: TGTGCCAGCAGTTTAATGAGTCCAGGGGCGACCCAAGAGACCCAGTACTTC.

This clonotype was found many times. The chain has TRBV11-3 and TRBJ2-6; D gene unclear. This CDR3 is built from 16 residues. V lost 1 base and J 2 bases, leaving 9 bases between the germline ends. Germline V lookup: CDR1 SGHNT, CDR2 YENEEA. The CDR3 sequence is CASSLGGGTGANVLTF. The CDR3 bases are TGTGCCAGCAGCTTAGGGGGTGGGACTGGGGCCAACGTCCTGACTTTC. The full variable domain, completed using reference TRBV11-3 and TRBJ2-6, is EAGVVQSPRYKIIEKKQPVAFWCNPISGHNTLYWYLQNLGQGPELLIRYENEEAVDDSQLPKDRFSAERLKGVDSTLKIQPAELGDSAVYLCASSLGGGTGANVLTFGAGSRLTVL.

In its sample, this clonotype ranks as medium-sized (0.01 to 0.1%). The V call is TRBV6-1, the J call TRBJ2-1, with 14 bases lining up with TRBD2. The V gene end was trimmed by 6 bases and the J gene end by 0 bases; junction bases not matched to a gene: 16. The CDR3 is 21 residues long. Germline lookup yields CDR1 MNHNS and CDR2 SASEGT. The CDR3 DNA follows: TGTGCCAGCAGCGATTACCCACCTAGGACTAGCGGGAGGTCCTCCTACAATGAGCAGTTCTTC. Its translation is CASSDYPPRTSGRSSYNEQFF.